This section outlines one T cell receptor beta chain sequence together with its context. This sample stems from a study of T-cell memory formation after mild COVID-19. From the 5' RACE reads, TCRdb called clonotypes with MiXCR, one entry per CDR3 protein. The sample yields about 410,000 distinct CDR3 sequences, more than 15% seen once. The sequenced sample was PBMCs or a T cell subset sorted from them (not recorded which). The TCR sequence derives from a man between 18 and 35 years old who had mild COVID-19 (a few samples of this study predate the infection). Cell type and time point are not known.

CDR3 residues: CASSSPRGLGEQYV. Here the CDR3 DNA reads TGTGCCAGCAGTTCCCCAAGGGGATTGGGCGAGCAGTACGTC. The J gene is TRBJ2-7, the V gene TRBV28, with D tentatively TRBD1 (5 bases). This CDR3 has 14 amino acids. V lost 4 bases and J lost 6, with 16 bases in between. Germline V CDR1 and CDR2: MDHEN, SYDVKM.